These 10 T cell receptor beta chains originate from one sample sequenced in a study of CD8+CD57+ T cells in acquired aplastic anemia. Genomic DNA, serving as template, underwent TCR beta VDJ and CDR3 profiling. TCRdb redid the calling of the reads with MiXCR, one entry per CDR3 protein. The table has more than 250,000 distinct CDR3 sequences, 45% to 70% seen once. The sample taken for sequencing was sorted CD4+, CD8+, or CD8+CD57+ T cells (not recorded which) from PBMCs. These receptors were taken from a human donor with severe aplastic anemia or a healthy control (not recorded which).

This clonotype was seen a handful of times. This sequence joins TRBV25-1 and TRBJ1-2; no clear D. The germline CDR1 and CDR2 sequences are MGHDK and SYGVNS. With 3 bases removed from V and 4 bases from J, the gap between germline ends came to 12 bases. This CDR3 is built from 14 residues. The CDR3 here is CASSDGYNPYGYTF. CDR3 in DNA: TGTGCCAGCAGTGATGGGTACAACCCCTATGGCTACACCTTC.

CDR3 residues: CASSWGGRGDEQYF. CDR3 in DNA: TGTGCCAGCAGTTGGGGGGGGAGAGGGGACGAGCAGTACTTC. This sequence joins TRBV12-3 or TRBV12-4 and TRBJ2-7, with TRBD2 matching over 7 bases. There are 14 residues in the CDR3. Germline trimming cut 4 bases from V and 5 bases from J; bases unmatched to any gene: 8.

The chain uses TRBV19 and TRBJ2-2; unclear D gene. Trimming removed 3 bases from V and 0 bases from J, with 11 bases in between. Looked up from germline, CDR1 is LNHDA and CDR2 is SQIVND (reference sequence). The CDR3 runs to 16 residues. The chain's CDR3 is CASSILGRSNTGELFF. For the CDR3, the DNA is TGTGCCAGTAGTATCTTGGGCAGGTCGAACACCGGGGAGCTGTTTTTT.

This clonotype has a count of ten or more. The chain is built from TRBV7-9 and TRBJ1-1; D is unresolved. This CDR3 is 15 amino acids long. Germline lookup yields CDR1 SEHNR and CDR2 FQNEAQ (reference sequence). Trimming removed 5 bases at V and 9 bases at J, with 22 bases between. The CDR3 bases are TGTGCCAGCAGCGCTGTTAATGGTGGGGTTCAGAAAGCTTTCTTT. This gives the protein CASSAVNGGVQKAFF.

The rearrangement links TRBV4-2 to TRBJ1-2; 10 nucleotides line up with TRBD1. J lost 3 bases, V lost 1 base, and 5 bases had no gene match. Germline-derived CDR1 and CDR2 are LGHNA and YNFKEQ. The CDR3 consists of 16 residues. The CDR3 protein is CASSQGTGTGDYGYTF. The CDR3 DNA follows: TGTGCCAGCAGCCAAGGCACAGGGACAGGGGACTATGGCTACACCTTC.

On this clonotype: Since the CDR3 does not end with the conserved phenylalanine or tryptophan, this likely comes from a read error. The chain has TRBV7-9 and TRBJ2-7; D not resolved. The CDR3 has 14 amino acids. Germline V gives CDR1 SEHNR, CDR2 FQNEAQ (reference sequence). V dropped 4 bases and J dropped 3 bases, with 13 bases sitting between them. The CDR3 reads CASSSQRNGYEQYS. CDR3 bases: TGTGCCAGCAGCTCCCAGAGAAATGGCTACGAGCAGTACTCC.

The chain uses TRBV2 and TRBJ2-1; 10 bases are shared with TRBD1. Germline V CDR1 and CDR2: SNHLY, FYNNEI. The CDR3 extends over 15 amino acids. V lost 9 bases and J lost 4; bases outside the gene matches: 9. The CDR3, as DNA: TGTGCCAGTAGGGGTGGGACAGGGGCTTACAATGAGCAGTTCTTC. Translating gives CASRGGTGAYNEQFF.

This chain joins TRBV12-3 or TRBV12-4 and TRBJ2-7; 7 positions agree with TRBD2. V dropped 4 bases and J dropped 3; count of bases not matched to a gene: 6. There are 14 residues in the CDR3. CDR3 sequence reads: CASSSEGGYYEQYF. In DNA form, the CDR3 reads TGTGCCAGCAGTTCAGAGGGAGGGTACTACGAGCAGTACTTC.

This clonotype was seen repeatedly, ten times or more. The chain carries TRBV5-8 and TRBJ1-3; maybe TRBD1 (6 bases). The V end was cut by 2 bases, the J end by 4 bases, with 13 bases between. CDR3 length: 15 residues. Germline CDR1 and CDR2: SGHTS and YDEGEE. Here the CDR3 reads CASSFEWGLGNTIYF. CDR3 coding DNA: TGTGCCAGCAGCTTTGAGTGGGGGCTCGGAAACACCATATATTTT.

The sample holds one count of this clonotype. V gene TRBV6-1 combines with J gene TRBJ1-2; D ambiguous. The germline CDR1 and CDR2 sequences are MNHNS and SASEGT. The CDR3 spans 13 residues. The CDR3 reads CARDFRFGHGYTF. The CDR3 DNA is TGTGCTAGAGACTTCCGCTTCGGACATGGCTACACCTTC.